The present T cell receptor beta chain was sequenced within a study of T cell clonotyping in hematopoietic cell transplantation. Findings of the study overall: Cells were unsorted, so CD4 and CD8 contributions were not separated. Few recipient clonotypes overlapped donors; over 95% were de novo at given depth. After transplant, recipient diversity fell while pathologically expanded clonotypes grew through day 180.

This CDR3 spans 13 amino acids. V dropped 0 bases and J dropped 10; count of bases not matched to a gene: 3. Germline-derived CDR1 and CDR2 are MNHEY and SVGAGI. The table lists this clone with a few counts. What it binds is not known. Blood collection times were about day -28 and days 30, 100, 180 posttransplant. Generated by immunoSEQ multiplex PCR, the TCRdb table keeps only in-frame clones and is missing some. This sample carries fewer than 6,000 clones, approximately 26% of them seen once, and the ten largest clones take 13% to 15%. The specimen was peripheral blood mononuclear cells, collected 180 days after allogeneic stem cell transplant. The genes are TRBV6-5 and TRBJ1-1; 9 nucleotides align to TRBD1. The receptor's source is a male patient between 40 and 49 years old who had an allogeneic stem cell transplant from an unrelated donor, so the T cells may come from the graft donor. Some clones in this sample may be carry-over from other donors' samples. This CDR3 is CASSYSGQGPAFF. CDR3 coding DNA: TGTGCCAGCAGTTACTCGGGACAGGGCCCAGCTTTCTTT.